This TCR beta chain is drawn from a study of T cell responses to AZD1222 COVID-19 vaccine. As regards this clone: The antigen remains undetermined.

Findings and caveats of the study: Receipt of two AZD1222 doses was followed by a rise in Spike-specific TCR breadth and depth. Most donors were white British, females outnumbered males, and clonal diversity was possibly underestimated.

The CDR3 spans 14 residues. Germline V gene sequence: CDR1 PRHDT, CDR2 FYEKMQ (reference sequence). With 2 bases removed from V and 4 bases from J, the gap between germline ends came to 12 bases. Sequenced by immunoSEQ multiplex PCR; TCRdb stores in-frame clones only, minus some. Here the sample spans about 160,000 clones, around 92% being singletons. The J gene is TRBJ2-7, the V gene TRBV13, with TRBD2 as a possible D gene (6 bases). The sequencing here drew on peripheral blood, taken on day 0 of MenACWY control vaccination. The TCR comes from an adult in good health. The CDR3, as DNA: TGTGCCAGCAGCTTAAGTAGCGGAGGTTACGAGCAGTACTTC. It translates to CASSLSSGGYEQYF.